This T cell receptor beta chain was recovered during a study of CD8+CD57+ T cells in acquired aplastic anemia (dated by TCRdb to about 2018). Looking at the study overall: Extracted DNA from sorted CD4+ and CD8+ cells averaged around 3.3 ug, ranging from roughly 0.2 to 30 ug. A CD8+CD57+ expansion meant a frequency higher than the mean frequency seen in healthy subjects.

Expansion of CD8+CD57+ cells had been shown by flow cytometry in the patients chosen for sequencing. Severe acquired aplastic anemia was diagnosed in all patients according to International Study of Aplastic Anemia and Agranulocytosis and Camitta criteria. At the time blood was sampled, none of the patients had received any therapy. The study deep-sequenced TCR repertoires of sorted CD4+ and CD8+ blood T cells from severe aplastic anemia patients and healthy subjects. In the USA, patient enrollment took place under clinicaltrials.gov protocols 00001620, 01623167, 00001397, 00071045, 00081523 and 00961064. Ficoll-Paque density gradient centrifugation was used to isolate peripheral blood mononuclear cells. Before DNA extraction, CD4+ and CD8+ T cells were sorted with FACS or magnetic beads. In its sample, this clonotype was seen many times. This receptor's antigen is unknown. No base qualities exist here, and no much larger clone lies one base off it.

Broader findings and caveats from the paper: Around 30 CD8+ CDR3 sequences were shared between patients and controls but appeared highly expressed in patients and within their immunodominant clones. CD8+ Simpson's diversity did not differ significantly between patients and healthy controls (P=0.060).

Genomic DNA served as template for TCR beta VDJ combination and CDR3 sequence profiling. An Illumina HiSeq 2000 was used for TCR repertoire sequencing. The study's processing was this. Repertoires were assessed using TRBV/TRBJ rearrangement plots, CDR3 size and DJ length profiles, and Simpson's diversity index. Whichever DNA sequence was most abundant in the deep sequencing data was defined as the immunodominant clone. CDR3 amino acid sequences were checked for sharing across subjects and were also compared against the VDJdb database and published repertoires. TCRdb trimmed public reads at Q25 via fastp, called clones via MiXCR and kept in-frame beta chains. Every CDR3 protein is listed once, alongside the most common genes and DNA of its rows. The V and J calls were determined by TCRdb, not by the authors. This sample gives 210,000 or so distinct CDR3 sequences in total; over 40% of them show up just once. The ten most abundant clones make up nearly 20% of the sample.

The origin of this receptor is a human donor with aplastic anemia. Sequenced sample: sorted CD4+, CD8+, or CD8+CD57+ T cells (not recorded which) from PBMCs.

The CDR3 protein is CASRKTGSYNEQFF. The DNA sequence is TGTGCCAGCAGGAAGACAGGGTCCTACAATGAGCAGTTCTTC. The rearrangement joined TRBV2 to TRBJ2-1; TRBD1 matches 7 bases in the middle. Reading from cysteine to phenylalanine, the CDR3 counts 14 amino acids. Only the CDR3 portion is preserved as DNA: 42 bases, with reading frame beginning at the first base. Sequences SNHLY (CDR1) and FYNNEI (CDR2) are obtained from the germline V gene. Here V drops 6 bases and J drops 1 base, and the junction holds 3 bases not matched to any gene.